These T cell receptor beta chains were read from a single sample in a study of T-cell memory formation after mild COVID-19. Each CDR3 protein gets one entry after TCRdb re-called the 5' RACE reads with MiXCR. The sample carries around 370,000 distinct CDR3 sequences, 20% to 25% recorded once. Sample: PBMCs or a T cell subset sorted from them (not recorded which). Receptor source: an adult woman who had mild COVID-19 (a few samples of this study predate the infection). Cell type and time point are not known. The CDR3 runs from the conserved cysteine through the conserved F or W. The D gene is left open where the match is weak. Clone sizes are given selectively: once, few, many, or a class where the clone is expanded.

v_call: TRBV29-1; j_call: TRBJ2-1; clone_size: few; d_call: -; cdr3_nt: TGCAGCGTAAAATCAGGAATTTGGGGTTCCAATGAGCAGTTCTTC; cdr3_aa: CSVKSGIWGSNEQFF
v_call: TRBV5-1; j_call: TRBJ2-1; clone_size: -; d_call: -; cdr3_nt: TGCGCCAGCAGCTTGGGCCAGGGTACGCGGAATGAGCAGTTCTTC; cdr3_aa: CASSLGQGTRNEQFF
v_call: TRBV7-2; j_call: TRBJ1-3; clone_size: few; d_call: -; cdr3_nt: TGTGCCAGCAGCTTAGCGGGCACCTCCTCTGGAAACACCATATATTTT; cdr3_aa: CASSLAGTSSGNTIYF
v_call: TRBV4-2; j_call: TRBJ2-1; clone_size: few; d_call: TRBD2; cdr3_nt: TGTGCCAGCAGCCAAGAGGTTTCCCTCTGGACTAGGGGTAATGAGCAGTTCTTC; cdr3_aa: CASSQEVSLWTRGNEQFF
v_call: TRBV2; j_call: TRBJ1-5; clone_size: -; d_call: -; cdr3_nt: TGTGCCAGCAAGGGAAGGGGAAATCAGCCCCAGCATTTT; cdr3_aa: CASKGRGNQPQHF
v_call: TRBV25-1; j_call: TRBJ2-7; clone_size: -; d_call: TRBD1; cdr3_nt: TGTGCCAGCAGTGAATCCGGGACAGGGGGCTTTCGCGAGCAGTACTTC; cdr3_aa: CASSESGTGGFREQYF
v_call: TRBV20-1; j_call: TRBJ2-3; clone_size: few; d_call: -; cdr3_nt: TGCAGTGCTCTTAGGGATACGCAGTATTTT; cdr3_aa: CSALRDTQYF
v_call: TRBV9; j_call: TRBJ2-3; clone_size: -; d_call: TRBD2; cdr3_nt: TGTGCCAGCAGCGAGGGACTAGGAGGAGATACGCAGTATTTT; cdr3_aa: CASSEGLGGDTQYF
v_call: TRBV12-3/TRBV12-4; j_call: TRBJ2-2; clone_size: few; d_call: -; cdr3_nt: TGTGCCAGCAGTTTCGGAGCGGCCACCGGGGAGCTGTTTTTT; cdr3_aa: CASSFGAATGELFF
v_call: TRBV30; j_call: TRBJ2-7; clone_size: -; d_call: -; cdr3_nt: TGTGCCTGGAGTGGCACCCCCCACCGCGGCGCCTACGAGCAGTACTTC; cdr3_aa: CAWSGTPHRGAYEQYF
v_call: TRBV4-1; j_call: TRBJ2-3; clone_size: -; d_call: -; cdr3_nt: TGCGCCAGCAGCCAAGGAACTAGTGGGGGTGATACGCAGTATTTT; cdr3_aa: CASSQGTSGGDTQYF
v_call: TRBV14; j_call: TRBJ1-1; clone_size: few; d_call: -; cdr3_nt: TGTGCCAGCAGCCAAGGGACAGCTAAAGCTTTCTTT; cdr3_aa: CASSQGTAKAFF
v_call: TRBV6-1; j_call: TRBJ1-1; clone_size: -; d_call: -; cdr3_nt: TGTGCCAGCAGGCAGGAGACCTCCATGAACACTGAAGCTTTCTTT; cdr3_aa: CASRQETSMNTEAFF
v_call: TRBV7-9; j_call: TRBJ2-7; clone_size: few; d_call: -; cdr3_nt: TGTGCCAGCAGCTTATCCACAGGCTACGAGCAGTACTTC; cdr3_aa: CASSLSTGYEQYF
v_call: TRBV5-1; j_call: TRBJ1-5; clone_size: few; d_call: -; cdr3_nt: TGCGCCAGCAGCTTGGCCGGGAAGCCCAATCAGCCCCAGCATTTT; cdr3_aa: CASSLAGKPNQPQHF
v_call: TRBV9; j_call: TRBJ2-1; clone_size: -; d_call: -; cdr3_nt: TGTGCCAGCAGCGTAGTTACTAGCTTGGCCGGTGAGCAGTTCTTC; cdr3_aa: CASSVVTSLAGEQFF
v_call: TRBV7-8; j_call: TRBJ1-5; clone_size: -; d_call: -; cdr3_nt: TGTGCCAGCAGCTTAAGTTGGCAGAGCAATCAGCCCCAGCATTTT; cdr3_aa: CASSLSWQSNQPQHF
v_call: TRBV4-1; j_call: TRBJ2-7; clone_size: -; d_call: -; cdr3_nt: TGCGCCAGTAGTACGGAACAGACCTACGAGCAGTACTTC; cdr3_aa: CASSTEQTYEQYF
v_call: TRBV5-1; j_call: TRBJ2-1; clone_size: many; d_call: -; cdr3_nt: TGCGCCAGCAGCTTCGGGACTTCTATCAATGAGCAGTTCTTC; cdr3_aa: CASSFGTSINEQFF
v_call: TRBV18; j_call: TRBJ2-7; clone_size: few; d_call: TRBD1; cdr3_nt: TGTGCCAGCTCACCTCCTGGGACAGAGCCCCGATGGACCGAGCAGTACTTC; cdr3_aa: CASSPPGTEPRWTEQYF
v_call: TRBV10-3; j_call: TRBJ1-2; clone_size: -; d_call: TRBD1; cdr3_nt: TGTGCCATCAGTGACTATAACCGACAGGGTGCCAACTATGGCTACACCTTC; cdr3_aa: CAISDYNRQGANYGYTF
v_call: TRBV12-3/TRBV12-4; j_call: TRBJ2-4; clone_size: -; d_call: -; cdr3_nt: TGTGCCAGCAGCCCCGGGACACTTCAGTACTTC; cdr3_aa: CASSPGTLQYF
v_call: TRBV3-1; j_call: TRBJ2-2; clone_size: -; d_call: TRBD1; cdr3_nt: TGTTCCAGCAGCCAAGATAAAACAGGGGGCGCGGACGGGGAGCTGTTTTTT; cdr3_aa: CSSSQDKTGGADGELFF
v_call: TRBV12-3/TRBV12-4; j_call: TRBJ1-1; clone_size: -; d_call: -; cdr3_nt: TGTGCCAGCAGCTGGGGAGGGATCATGAACACTGAAGCTTTCTTT; cdr3_aa: CASSWGGIMNTEAFF
v_call: TRBV7-9; j_call: TRBJ1-1; clone_size: -; d_call: TRBD1; cdr3_nt: TGTGCCAGCACCGGACAGGGGGGCACTGAAGCTTTCTTT; cdr3_aa: CASTGQGGTEAFF
v_call: TRBV30; j_call: TRBJ1-4; clone_size: few; d_call: -; cdr3_nt: TGTGCCTGGAGTGTATCGACAAAGGTTCGAAAACTGTTTTTT; cdr3_aa: CAWSVSTKVRKLFF
v_call: TRBV27; j_call: TRBJ2-7; clone_size: -; d_call: TRBD2; cdr3_nt: TGTGCCAGCAGTTTGACTAGCGGGGGATTCTACGAGCAGTACTTC; cdr3_aa: CASSLTSGGFYEQYF
v_call: TRBV6-6; j_call: TRBJ2-5; clone_size: -; d_call: -; cdr3_nt: TGTGCCAGCAGTACGTTCCGGGGGCAAGAGACCCAGTACTTC; cdr3_aa: CASSTFRGQETQYF
v_call: TRBV25-1; j_call: TRBJ2-3; clone_size: -; d_call: TRBD2; cdr3_nt: TGTGCCAGCAGTGAACCCCCCTTAGCGGGACTGAGCACAGATACGCAGTATTTT; cdr3_aa: CASSEPPLAGLSTDTQYF
v_call: TRBV3-1; j_call: TRBJ2-3; clone_size: -; d_call: -; cdr3_nt: TGTGCCAGCAGCCGACAGGTACCCACAGATACGCAGTATTTT; cdr3_aa: CASSRQVPTDTQYF
v_call: TRBV3-1; j_call: TRBJ2-7; clone_size: few; d_call: -; cdr3_nt: TGTGCCAGCAGCCCTGAGGGGATTTCCTACTACGAGCAGTACTTC; cdr3_aa: CASSPEGISYYEQYF
v_call: TRBV20-1; j_call: TRBJ1-3; clone_size: few; d_call: -; cdr3_nt: TGCAGTGCCAGAGGGTTAGAAGGAAACACCATATATTTT; cdr3_aa: CSARGLEGNTIYF
v_call: TRBV12-3/TRBV12-4; j_call: TRBJ2-5; clone_size: -; d_call: -; cdr3_nt: TGTGCCAGCAGTTTATGGGGGATGAAGACCCAGTACTTC; cdr3_aa: CASSLWGMKTQYF
v_call: TRBV7-2; j_call: TRBJ2-1; clone_size: -; d_call: -; cdr3_nt: TGTGCCAGCAGCCCCGGACCAGACAATGAGCAGTTCTTC; cdr3_aa: CASSPGPDNEQFF
v_call: TRBV5-1; j_call: TRBJ2-2; clone_size: -; d_call: TRBD1; cdr3_nt: TGCGCCAGCAGCGTCTCCGGGACAGGGGACACCGGGGAGCTGTTTTTT; cdr3_aa: CASSVSGTGDTGELFF
v_call: TRBV20-1; j_call: TRBJ2-5; clone_size: -; d_call: -; cdr3_nt: TGCAGTGCTAGGGAGTTGGAGACCCAGTACTTC; cdr3_aa: CSARELETQYF
v_call: TRBV5-6; j_call: TRBJ1-1; clone_size: -; d_call: -; cdr3_nt: TGTGCCAGCAGCTTGGTGGGTGGGAGCGGCACTGAAGCTTTCTTT; cdr3_aa: CASSLVGGSGTEAFF
v_call: TRBV7-2; j_call: TRBJ2-5; clone_size: -; d_call: -; cdr3_nt: TGTGCCAGCAGCTTAAGTATGGGGGAGACCCAGTACTTC; cdr3_aa: CASSLSMGETQYF
v_call: TRBV18; j_call: TRBJ2-5; clone_size: -; d_call: TRBD2; cdr3_nt: TGTGCCAGCTCACCATCGGCGGGAGAGAAGACCCAGTACTTC; cdr3_aa: CASSPSAGEKTQYF
v_call: TRBV6-5; j_call: TRBJ2-7; clone_size: many; d_call: TRBD1; cdr3_nt: TGTGCCAGCAGTTTGGGACAGGGACACTACGAGCAGTACTTC; cdr3_aa: CASSLGQGHYEQYF
v_call: TRBV6-2/TRBV6-3; j_call: TRBJ1-5; clone_size: -; d_call: TRBD1; cdr3_nt: TGTGCCAGCAGTGTCGGACAGGGTAGGCAGCCCCAGCATTTT; cdr3_aa: CASSVGQGRQPQHF
v_call: TRBV10-2; j_call: TRBJ2-3; clone_size: -; d_call: TRBD2; cdr3_nt: TGCGCCAGCGCCCATAGCGGGGGGAGCACAGATACGCAGTATTTT; cdr3_aa: CASAHSGGSTDTQYF
v_call: TRBV5-1; j_call: TRBJ2-3; clone_size: many; d_call: -; cdr3_nt: TGCGCCAGCAGCCCCCGCAGGGGGGCAGATACGCAGTATTTT; cdr3_aa: CASSPRRGADTQYF
v_call: TRBV6-5; j_call: TRBJ2-5; clone_size: -; d_call: -; cdr3_nt: TGTGCCAGCAGTTACGAGGGTAGGGCCCGAGAGACCCAGTACTTC; cdr3_aa: CASSYEGRARETQYF
v_call: TRBV7-3; j_call: TRBJ2-1; clone_size: few; d_call: -; cdr3_nt: TGTGCCAGCAGCCCCCAGAGCGGCTCCTACAATGAGCAGTTCTTC; cdr3_aa: CASSPQSGSYNEQFF
v_call: TRBV7-2; j_call: TRBJ1-1; clone_size: few; d_call: -; cdr3_nt: TGTGCCAGCAGCCCAACAGAAGCTGAATCCGCTGAAGCTTTCTTT; cdr3_aa: CASSPTEAESAEAFF
v_call: TRBV7-9; j_call: TRBJ2-1; clone_size: few; d_call: TRBD2; cdr3_nt: TGTGCCAGCAGTTACATAGCGGGGATCTACAATGAGCAGTTCTTC; cdr3_aa: CASSYIAGIYNEQFF
v_call: TRBV3-1; j_call: TRBJ2-2; clone_size: -; d_call: -; cdr3_nt: TGTGCCAGCAGCCAAGTCACAGTTCTCCCCGGGGAGCTGTTTTTT; cdr3_aa: CASSQVTVLPGELFF